A selection of T cell receptor beta chains follows, all from one sample in a study of Graves' ophthalmopathy and Graves' hyperthyroidism. TCRdb reprocessed the multiplex PCR reads with MiXCR, giving one entry per CDR3 protein. The data contain around 170,000 distinct CDR3 sequences, over 35% of them seen just once; the ten biggest clones take up about 6%. Sequenced material: peripheral blood. These receptors were taken from a woman aged 40 to 49 with Graves' ophthalmopathy. The CDR3 runs from the conserved cysteine through the conserved F or W. A D gene is named only where the DNA matches it firmly. The size of a clone is reported for some rows only, either as once, few or many, or as a class for expanded clones.

abundance,v_gene,j_gene,d_gene,CDR3aa,CDR3nt
many,TRBV12-3/TRBV12-4,TRBJ1-1,TRBD1,CASSQTGGYTEAFF,TGTGCCAGCAGTCAAACAGGGGGCTACACTGAAGCTTTCTTT
NA,TRBV6-1,TRBJ2-7,NA,CASRTGRAYEQYF,TGTGCCAGCAGAACAGGGCGGGCGTACGAGCAGTACTTC
NA,TRBV24-1,TRBJ2-5,NA,CATSDTGKSTETQYF,TGTGCCACCAGTGACACAGGGAAATCGACAGAGACCCAGTACTTC
NA,TRBV7-2,TRBJ2-7,NA,CASREGPSSYEQYF,TGTGCCAGCAGGGAGGGGCCTAGCTCCTACGAGCAGTACTTC
NA,TRBV6-5,TRBJ1-1,NA,CASSYKGHEAFF,TGTGCCAGCAGTTATAAGGGGCACGAAGCTTTCTTT
NA,TRBV12-3/TRBV12-4,TRBJ2-4,NA,CASSLDRGVPSVQYF,TGTGCCAGCAGTTTGGACCGGGGCGTGCCCTCGGTTCAGTACTTC
many,TRBV9,TRBJ2-7,TRBD2,CASSPAVAGVYEQYF,TGTGCCAGCAGCCCAGCCGTAGCGGGAGTCTACGAGCAGTACTTC
many,TRBV29-1,TRBJ2-7,NA,CSVVYVSLSSEQYF,TGCAGCGTTGTTTATGTGTCGCTCTCTTCCGAGCAGTACTTC
many,TRBV4-3,TRBJ2-7,NA,CASSQTQGGYEQYF,TGCGCCAGCAGCCAAACTCAGGGAGGCTACGAGCAGTACTTC
many,TRBV15,TRBJ1-2,TRBD1,CATSRELGTGPNYGYTF,TGTGCCACCAGCAGAGAGCTCGGGACAGGCCCTAACTATGGCTACACCTTC
many,TRBV7-9,TRBJ2-7,NA,CASSLHGYEQYF,TGTGCCAGCAGCTTACACGGCTACGAGCAGTACTTC
few,TRBV2,TRBJ2-5,TRBD1,CASSGTGGRQTQYF,TGTGCCAGCAGTGGGACAGGGGGCCGACAGACCCAGTACTTC
NA,TRBV12-3/TRBV12-4,TRBJ2-7,NA,CASKLGQSNYEQYF,TGTGCCAGCAAGTTGGGACAAAGTAATTACGAGCAGTACTTC
many,TRBV27,TRBJ1-1,NA,CASSGRDKEAFF,TGTGCCAGCAGTGGCCGGGACAAAGAAGCTTTCTTT
NA,TRBV12-3/TRBV12-4,TRBJ1-1,NA,CASSPAGFAEAFF,TGTGCCAGCAGTCCGGCCGGGTTTGCTGAAGCTTTCTTT
many,TRBV27,TRBJ1-1,TRBD1,CASSAGTGVTEAFF,TGTGCCAGCAGTGCCGGGACAGGGGTTACTGAAGCTTTCTTT
many,TRBV18,TRBJ2-5,NA,CASSHKEETQYF,TGTGCCAGCTCACATAAAGAAGAGACCCAGTACTTC
NA,TRBV7-8,TRBJ2-7,NA,CASSSSTGRYEQYF,TGTGCCAGCAGCTCCTCGACTGGAAGATACGAGCAGTACTTC
many,TRBV6-2/TRBV6-3,TRBJ2-7,TRBD2,CASSYVGRLAGRYEQYF,TGTGCCAGCAGTTACGTCGGTAGACTAGCGGGAAGGTACGAGCAGTACTTC
NA,TRBV6-2/TRBV6-3,TRBJ2-7,TRBD2,CASSYRTSGDRYEQYF,TGTGCCAGCAGTTACCGCACTAGCGGGGACCGCTACGAGCAGTACTTC
NA,TRBV12-3/TRBV12-4,TRBJ2-7,TRBD2,CASSPTSGYEQYF,TGTGCCAGCAGTCCTACTAGCGGCTACGAGCAGTACTTC
many,TRBV6-5,TRBJ1-6,NA,CASSYRGSNSPLHF,TGTGCCAGCAGTTACCGGGGCTCCAATTCACCCCTCCACTTT
NA,TRBV28,TRBJ1-5,NA,CASSSTVVPQHF,TGTGCCAGCAGTTCCACGGTTGTTCCCCAGCATTTT
NA,TRBV29-1,TRBJ2-5,NA,CSVGVGRRETQYF,TGCAGTGTCGGGGTGGGGAGGCGGGAGACCCAGTACTTC
few,TRBV28,TRBJ1-5,NA,CASSTGQLGSNQPQHF,TGTGCCAGCAGTACCGGACAGCTCGGCAGCAATCAGCCCCAGCATTTT
NA,TRBV7-2,TRBJ2-5,TRBD2,CASRPGRAQETQYF,TGTGCCAGCAGGCCCGGGAGGGCCCAAGAGACCCAGTACTTC
many,TRBV7-2,TRBJ2-5,TRBD1,CASSLVARGPETQYF,TGTGCCAGCAGCTTAGTCGCCAGGGGGCCTGAGACCCAGTACTTC
many,TRBV18,TRBJ1-2,TRBD1,CASFSGTATNYGYTF,TGTGCCAGCTTTTCCGGGACAGCGACTAACTATGGCTACACCTTC
NA,TRBV6-2/TRBV6-3,TRBJ2-2,NA,CASSYGRENTGELFF,TGTGCCAGCAGTTACGGGCGGGAGAACACCGGGGAGCTGTTTTTT
few,TRBV12-3/TRBV12-4,TRBJ1-1,NA,CASSFGQSSQGGAFF,TGTGCCAGCAGTTTCGGACAGTCGTCACAGGGCGGGGCTTTCTTT
many,TRBV6-5,TRBJ2-5,NA,CASSRVSGQETQYF,TGTGCCAGCAGCCGGGTCTCCGGGCAAGAGACCCAGTACTTC
NA,TRBV28,TRBJ1-2,TRBD1,CASSVKTGIIPTF,TGTGCCAGCAGCGTAAAGACAGGGATTATTCCCACCTTC
few,TRBV6-1,TRBJ2-6,NA,CASSPGTSGANVLTF,TGTGCCAGCAGTCCAGGCACCTCTGGGGCCAACGTCCTGACTTTC
once,TRBV27,TRBJ2-7,NA,CASSPVRAYEQYF,TGTGCCAGCAGTCCCGTCAGGGCGTACGAGCAGTACTTC
NA,TRBV29-1,TRBJ1-1,NA,CSVGPGRMGGTEAFF,TGCAGCGTTGGTCCCGGTAGGATGGGGGGCACTGAAGCTTTCTTT
many,TRBV20-1,TRBJ2-2,NA,CSAILTDPNTGELFF,TGCAGTGCTATACTAACCGACCCTAACACCGGGGAGCTGTTTTTT
many,TRBV7-3,TRBJ1-2,NA,CASTSPTGKGYTF,TGTGCCAGCACCTCACCCACAGGGAAGGGCTACACCTTC
many,TRBV5-1,TRBJ1-1,TRBD1,CASSGSGTGYDTEAFF,TGCGCCAGCAGCGGCTCCGGGACAGGGTACGACACTGAAGCTTTCTTT
many,TRBV12-3/TRBV12-4,TRBJ1-1,TRBD1,CASTNAATGGGTEAFF,TGTGCCAGCACAAACGCGGCGACAGGGGGCGGGACTGAAGCTTTCTTT
many,TRBV28,TRBJ2-7,TRBD2,CASSFPGTSGKGEQYF,TGTGCCAGCAGTTTCCCGGGGACTAGCGGGAAGGGCGAGCAGTACTTC
many,TRBV13,TRBJ2-7,TRBD2,CASSLSGLAFYEQYF,TGTGCCAGCAGCTTATCGGGACTAGCGTTCTACGAGCAGTACTTC
many,TRBV18,TRBJ1-2,NA,CASQDRTANYGYTF,TGTGCCAGCCAGGACAGAACGGCTAACTATGGCTACACCTTC
NA,TRBV30,TRBJ1-5,TRBD1,CAWSIQGGQPQHF,TGTGCCTGGAGTATACAGGGGGGACAGCCCCAGCATTTT
once,TRBV6-8,TRBJ2-6,TRBD2,CASSSAVSGILPGANVLTF,TGTGCCAGCAGTTCCGCCGTTAGCGGGATTCTCCCTGGGGCCAACGTCCTGACTTTC
many,TRBV5-1,TRBJ2-7,NA,CASSLGGHEQYF,TGCGCCAGCAGCTTGGGGGGCCACGAGCAGTACTTC
many,TRBV6-5,TRBJ1-5,NA,CASSYGQSNQPQHF,TGTGCCAGCAGTTACGGACAGTCCAATCAGCCCCAGCATTTT
many,TRBV12-3/TRBV12-4,TRBJ2-5,TRBD2,CASSPGLAGGEETQYF,TGTGCCAGCAGCCCCGGACTAGCGGGGGGCGAAGAGACCCAGTACTTC
once,TRBV6-1,TRBJ1-1,NA,CASRRQTLNTEAFF,TGTGCCAGCAGACGACAGACTTTGAACACTGAAGCTTTCTTT
NA,TRBV28,TRBJ2-5,TRBD2,CASSYGAAGGPRETQYF,TGTGCCAGCAGTTACGGGGCTGCGGGAGGCCCTAGGGAGACCCAGTACTTC
many,TRBV20-1,TRBJ2-5,NA,CSAPGQGGETQYF,TGCAGTGCCCCGGGGCAGGGTGGAGAGACCCAGTACTTC
NA,TRBV12-3/TRBV12-4,TRBJ2-7,TRBD2,CASSLVFAGTSGSYEQYF,TGTGCCAGCAGTTTAGTCTTTGCCGGGACTAGCGGGTCTTACGAGCAGTACTTC
few,TRBV9,TRBJ2-7,TRBD1,CASSVEGQGPEQYF,TGTGCCAGCAGCGTAGAAGGACAGGGCCCCGAGCAGTACTTC
many,TRBV6-5,TRBJ2-5,TRBD2,CASSYPTTSGEETQYF,TGTGCCAGCAGTTACCCGACGACTAGCGGGGAAGAGACCCAGTACTTC
NA,TRBV10-3,TRBJ1-2,TRBD1,CAAGTGGNYGYTF,TGTGCCGCCGGGACAGGGGGCAACTATGGCTACACCTTC
few,TRBV6-2/TRBV6-3,TRBJ1-2,TRBD1,CASVQGNRDYGYTF,TGTGCCAGCGTACAGGGGAATCGGGACTATGGCTACACCTTC